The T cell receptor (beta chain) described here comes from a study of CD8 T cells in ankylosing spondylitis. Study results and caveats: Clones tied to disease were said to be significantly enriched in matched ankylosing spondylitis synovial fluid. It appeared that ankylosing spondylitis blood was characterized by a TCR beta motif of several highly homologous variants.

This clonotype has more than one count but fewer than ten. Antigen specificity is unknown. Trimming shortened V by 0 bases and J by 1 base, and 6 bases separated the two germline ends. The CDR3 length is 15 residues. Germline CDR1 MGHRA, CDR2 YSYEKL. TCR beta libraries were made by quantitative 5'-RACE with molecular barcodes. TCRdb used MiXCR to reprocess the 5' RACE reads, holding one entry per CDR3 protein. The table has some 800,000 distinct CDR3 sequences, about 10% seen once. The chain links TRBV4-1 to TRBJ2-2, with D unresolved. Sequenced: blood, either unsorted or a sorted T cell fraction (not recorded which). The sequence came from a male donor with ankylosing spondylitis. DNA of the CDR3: TGCGCCAGCAGCCAAGATATTTGGAACACCGGGGAGCTGTTTTTT. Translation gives CASSQDIWNTGELFF.